Listed below are T cell receptor beta chains from one sample, sequenced in a study of cytomegalovirus exposure and HLA in healthy donors. The method was immunoSEQ multiplex PCR; TCRdb's version includes in-frame clones alone and lacks a portion of them. The table has 100,000 to 150,000 clones, 75% to 85% seen once; the top ten hold 2% to 3%. Sequencing was done on a sample of PBMCs. Receptor source: a man in his fifties in good health and CMV-seronegative. Each CDR3 is given with its conserved first and last residue. The D gene is left open where the match is weak. Some rows mark clone size as missing; the rest say once, few, many or name a class of expanded clone.

j_gene: TRBJ1-2; abundance: -; d_gene: -; v_gene: TRBV2; CDR3aa: CAIRGTYGYTF; CDR3nt: TGTGCCATCCGGGGTACCTATGGCTACACCTTC
j_gene: TRBJ1-2; abundance: -; d_gene: TRBD1; v_gene: TRBV6-1; CDR3aa: CASRKGSGGHGYTF; CDR3nt: TGTGCCAGCAGGAAAGGGTCAGGGGGCCATGGCTACACCTTC
j_gene: TRBJ1-1; abundance: few; d_gene: -; v_gene: TRBV5-1; CDR3aa: CASSLGGGGNTEAFF; CDR3nt: TGCGCCAGCAGCTTGGGCGGGGGAGGGAACACTGAAGCTTTCTTT
j_gene: TRBJ1-1; abundance: -; d_gene: -; v_gene: TRBV4-2; CDR3aa: CASSQDRGNTEAFF; CDR3nt: TGTGCCAGCAGCCAAGACAGGGGAAACACTGAAGCTTTCTTT
j_gene: TRBJ1-2; abundance: -; d_gene: TRBD1; v_gene: TRBV5-1; CDR3aa: CASSPRQGTNYGYTF; CDR3nt: TGCGCCAGCAGCCCGAGACAGGGCACTAACTATGGCTACACCTTC
j_gene: TRBJ2-5; abundance: -; d_gene: -; v_gene: TRBV6-1; CDR3aa: CASRRAPPETQYF; CDR3nt: TGTGCCAGCAGGCGCGCACCACCAGAGACCCAGTACTTC
j_gene: TRBJ1-1; abundance: -; d_gene: -; v_gene: TRBV20-1; CDR3aa: CSAEGAAEAFF; CDR3nt: TGCAGTGCTGAAGGAGCGGCTGAAGCTTTCTTT
j_gene: TRBJ1-5; abundance: once; d_gene: -; v_gene: TRBV6-1; CDR3aa: CASSEAYSNQPQHF; CDR3nt: TGTGCCAGCAGTGAAGCCTATAGCAATCAGCCCCAGCATTTT
j_gene: TRBJ1-1; abundance: once; d_gene: -; v_gene: TRBV19; CDR3aa: CASSAGTEAFF; CDR3nt: TGTGCCAGCTCCGCGGGCACTGAAGCTTTCTTT
j_gene: TRBJ2-2; abundance: -; d_gene: -; v_gene: TRBV4-2; CDR3aa: CASSQDLVQGGTGELFF; CDR3nt: TGTGCCAGCAGCCAAGATCTAGTACAAGGGGGCACCGGGGAGCTGTTTTTT
j_gene: TRBJ2-7; abundance: -; d_gene: TRBD2; v_gene: TRBV12-5; CDR3aa: CASGLGSGSVSF; CDR3nt: TGTGCTAGTGGTTTGGGTAGCGGGTCAGTCAGCTTC
j_gene: TRBJ2-7; abundance: -; d_gene: -; v_gene: TRBV4-1; CDR3aa: CASSQRETPGEQYF; CDR3nt: TGCGCCAGCAGCCAGAGGGAGACCCCCGGGGAGCAGTACTTC
j_gene: TRBJ1-2; abundance: -; d_gene: TRBD1; v_gene: TRBV27; CDR3aa: CASSSGQGADGYTF; CDR3nt: TGTGCCAGCAGTTCGGGACAGGGGGCGGATGGCTACACCTTC
j_gene: TRBJ2-3; abundance: -; d_gene: TRBD2; v_gene: TRBV29-1; CDR3aa: CSVERGSTDTQYF; CDR3nt: TGCAGCGTGGAGCGGGGGAGCACAGATACGCAGTATTTT
j_gene: TRBJ1-2; abundance: -; d_gene: TRBD1; v_gene: TRBV7-2; CDR3aa: CASTKQGMGGYTF; CDR3nt: TGTGCCAGCACCAAACAGGGGATGGGGGGCTACACCTTC
j_gene: TRBJ1-1; abundance: once; d_gene: -; v_gene: TRBV7-8; CDR3aa: CASSLSPSRGTSEAFF; CDR3nt: TGTGCCAGCAGCTTATCCCCTTCAAGGGGTACGTCTGAAGCTTTCTTT
j_gene: TRBJ2-1; abundance: once; d_gene: TRBD2; v_gene: TRBV4-1; CDR3aa: CASSLRGGANEQFF; CDR3nt: TGCGCCAGCAGCCTACGGGGGGGGGCTAATGAGCAGTTCTTC
j_gene: TRBJ1-6; abundance: -; d_gene: -; v_gene: TRBV7-2; CDR3aa: CASSLGTDYSPLHF; CDR3nt: TGTGCCAGCAGCTTAGGGACGGACTATTCACCCCTCCACTTT
j_gene: TRBJ1-4; abundance: -; d_gene: -; v_gene: TRBV4-2; CDR3aa: CASSQTQVADEKLFF; CDR3nt: TGTGCCAGCAGCCAGACACAGGTAGCCGATGAAAAACTGTTTTTT
j_gene: TRBJ2-7; abundance: -; d_gene: TRBD1; v_gene: TRBV4-3; CDR3aa: CASSQDFPGQGFEQYF; CDR3nt: TGCGCCAGCAGCCAAGATTTCCCGGGACAGGGGTTCGAGCAGTACTTC
j_gene: TRBJ2-7; abundance: -; d_gene: TRBD1; v_gene: TRBV27; CDR3aa: CASSFGDRVDEQYF; CDR3nt: TGTGCCAGCAGTTTTGGAGACAGGGTTGACGAGCAGTACTTC
j_gene: TRBJ1-5; abundance: -; d_gene: TRBD1; v_gene: TRBV7-9; CDR3aa: CASSWDSSNQPQHF; CDR3nt: TGTGCCAGCAGCTGGGACAGCAGCAATCAGCCCCAGCATTTT
j_gene: TRBJ1-3; abundance: -; d_gene: TRBD1; v_gene: TRBV29-1; CDR3aa: CSVVTGTGTTGNTIYF; CDR3nt: TGCAGCGTAGTTACCGGGACAGGCACAACTGGAAACACCATATATTTT
j_gene: TRBJ2-3; abundance: -; d_gene: TRBD2; v_gene: TRBV19; CDR3aa: CASSRRLAGGQDTQYF; CDR3nt: TGTGCCAGTAGTAGGAGACTAGCGGGGGGGCAAGATACGCAGTATTTT